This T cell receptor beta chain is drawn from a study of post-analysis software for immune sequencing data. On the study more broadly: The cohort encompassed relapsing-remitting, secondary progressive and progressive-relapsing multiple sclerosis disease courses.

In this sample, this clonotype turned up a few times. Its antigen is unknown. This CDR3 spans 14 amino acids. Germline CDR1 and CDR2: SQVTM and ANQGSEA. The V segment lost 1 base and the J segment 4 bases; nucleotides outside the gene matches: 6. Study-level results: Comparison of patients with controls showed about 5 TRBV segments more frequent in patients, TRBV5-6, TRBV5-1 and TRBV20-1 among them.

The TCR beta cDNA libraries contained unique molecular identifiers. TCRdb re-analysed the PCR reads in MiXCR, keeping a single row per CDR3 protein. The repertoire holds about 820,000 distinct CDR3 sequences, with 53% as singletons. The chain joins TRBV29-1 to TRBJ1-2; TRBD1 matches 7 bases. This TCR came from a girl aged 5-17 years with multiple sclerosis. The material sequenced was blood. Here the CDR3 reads CSVEGQGRGYGYTF. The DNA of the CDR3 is TGCAGCGTTGAAGGACAGGGAAGAGGCTATGGCTACACCTTC.